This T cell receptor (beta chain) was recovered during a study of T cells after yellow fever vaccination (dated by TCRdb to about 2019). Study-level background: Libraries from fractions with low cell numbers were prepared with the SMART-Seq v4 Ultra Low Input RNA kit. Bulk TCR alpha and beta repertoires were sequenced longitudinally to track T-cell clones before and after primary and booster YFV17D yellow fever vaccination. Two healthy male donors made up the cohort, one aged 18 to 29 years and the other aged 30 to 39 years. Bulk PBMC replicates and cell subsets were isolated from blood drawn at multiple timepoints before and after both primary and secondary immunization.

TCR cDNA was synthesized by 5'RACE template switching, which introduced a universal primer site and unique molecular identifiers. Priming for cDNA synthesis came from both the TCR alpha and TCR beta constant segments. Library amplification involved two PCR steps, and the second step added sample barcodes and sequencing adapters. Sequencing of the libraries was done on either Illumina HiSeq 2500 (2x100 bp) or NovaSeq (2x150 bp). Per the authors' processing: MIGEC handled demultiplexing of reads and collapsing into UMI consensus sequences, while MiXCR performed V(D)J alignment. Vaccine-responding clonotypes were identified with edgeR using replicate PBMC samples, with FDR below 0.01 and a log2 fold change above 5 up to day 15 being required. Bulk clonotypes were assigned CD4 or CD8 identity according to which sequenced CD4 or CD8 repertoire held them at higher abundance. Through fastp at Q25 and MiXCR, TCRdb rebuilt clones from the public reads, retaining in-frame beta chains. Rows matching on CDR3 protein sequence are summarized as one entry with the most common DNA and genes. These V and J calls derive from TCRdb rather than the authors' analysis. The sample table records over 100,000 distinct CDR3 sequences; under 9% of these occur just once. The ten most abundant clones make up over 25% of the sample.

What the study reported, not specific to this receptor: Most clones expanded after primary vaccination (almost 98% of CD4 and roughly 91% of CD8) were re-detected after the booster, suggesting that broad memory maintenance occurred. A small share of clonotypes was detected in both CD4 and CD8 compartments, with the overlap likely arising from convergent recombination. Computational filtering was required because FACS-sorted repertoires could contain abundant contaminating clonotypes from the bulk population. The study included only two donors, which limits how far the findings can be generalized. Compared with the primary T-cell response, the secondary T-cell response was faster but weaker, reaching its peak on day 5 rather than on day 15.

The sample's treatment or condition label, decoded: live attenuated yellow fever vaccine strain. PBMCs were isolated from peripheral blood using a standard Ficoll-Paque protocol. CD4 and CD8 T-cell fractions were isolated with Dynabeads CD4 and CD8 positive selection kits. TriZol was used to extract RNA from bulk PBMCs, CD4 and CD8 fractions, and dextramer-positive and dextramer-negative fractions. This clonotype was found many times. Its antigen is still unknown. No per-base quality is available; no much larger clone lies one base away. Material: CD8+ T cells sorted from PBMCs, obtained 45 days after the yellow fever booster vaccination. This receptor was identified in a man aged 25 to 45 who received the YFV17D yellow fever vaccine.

The base sequence is TGTGCCAGCAGCTCCCGACTGACTCCTGACAGGGACCAAGAGACCCAGTACTTC. The encoded protein is CASSSRLTPDRDQETQYF. Here the chain combines TRBV11-1 and TRBJ2-5, and 7 bases in between align with TRBD1. CDR1 and CDR2, per the germline V gene (reference sequence), are SGHAT and FQDESV. At the junction V is shortened by 4 bases and J by 0 bases; bases outside the gene matches: 14. The CDR3 sequence holds 18 residues, the cysteine and phenylalanine included. CDR3 DNA only is kept here, 54 bases in frame from base 1.